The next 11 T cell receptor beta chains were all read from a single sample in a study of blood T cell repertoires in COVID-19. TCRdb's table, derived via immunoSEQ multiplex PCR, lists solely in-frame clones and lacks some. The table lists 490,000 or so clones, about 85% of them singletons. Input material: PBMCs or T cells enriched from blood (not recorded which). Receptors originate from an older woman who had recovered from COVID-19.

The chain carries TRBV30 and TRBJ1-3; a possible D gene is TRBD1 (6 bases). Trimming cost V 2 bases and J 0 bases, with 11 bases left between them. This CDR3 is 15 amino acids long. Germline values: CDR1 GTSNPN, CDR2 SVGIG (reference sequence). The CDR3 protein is CAWSKGTYSGNTIYF. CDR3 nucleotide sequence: TGTGCCTGGAGTAAGGGGACATACTCTGGAAACACCATATATTTT. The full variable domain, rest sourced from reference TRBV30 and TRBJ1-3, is SQTIHQWPATLVQPVGSPLSLECTVEGTSNPNLYWYRQAAGRGLQLLFYSVGIGQISSEVPQNLSASRPQDRQFILSSKKLLLSDSGFYLCAWSKGTYSGNTIYFGEGSWLTVV.

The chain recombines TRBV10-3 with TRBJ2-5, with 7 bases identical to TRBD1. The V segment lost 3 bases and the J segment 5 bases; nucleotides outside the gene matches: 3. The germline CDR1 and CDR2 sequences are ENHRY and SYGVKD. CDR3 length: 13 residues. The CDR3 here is CAISDDRVETQYF. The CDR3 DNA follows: TGTGCCATCAGTGATGACAGGGTGGAGACCCAGTACTTC.

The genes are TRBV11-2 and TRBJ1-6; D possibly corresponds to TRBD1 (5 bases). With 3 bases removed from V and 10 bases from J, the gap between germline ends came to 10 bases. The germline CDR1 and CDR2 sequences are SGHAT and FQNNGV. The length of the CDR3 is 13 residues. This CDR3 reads CASSFQGGSPLHF. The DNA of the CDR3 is TGTGCCAGCAGCTTTCAGGGTGGATCACCCCTCCACTTT.

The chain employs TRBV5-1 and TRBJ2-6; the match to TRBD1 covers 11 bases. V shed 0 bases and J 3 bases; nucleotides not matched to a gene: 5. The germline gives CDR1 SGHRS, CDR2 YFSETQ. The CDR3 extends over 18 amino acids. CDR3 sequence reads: CASSLVGQGASGANVLTF. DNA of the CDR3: TGCGCCAGCAGCTTGGTAGGACAGGGGGCAAGTGGGGCCAACGTCCTGACTTTC.

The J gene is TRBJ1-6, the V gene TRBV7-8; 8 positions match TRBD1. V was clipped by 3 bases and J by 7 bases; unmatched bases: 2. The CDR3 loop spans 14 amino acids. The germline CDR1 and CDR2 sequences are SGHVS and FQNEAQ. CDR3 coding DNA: TGTGCCAGCAGCTTGACAGGGGACAATTCACCCCTCCACTTT. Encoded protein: CASSLTGDNSPLHF.

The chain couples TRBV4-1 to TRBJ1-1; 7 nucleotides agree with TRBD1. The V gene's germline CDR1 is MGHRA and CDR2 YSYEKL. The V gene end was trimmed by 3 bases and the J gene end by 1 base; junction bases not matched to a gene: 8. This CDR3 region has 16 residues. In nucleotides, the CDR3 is TGCGCCAGCAGCCACTTATCCGGGACAGAGAACACTGAAGCTTTCTTT. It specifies CASSHLSGTENTEAFF.

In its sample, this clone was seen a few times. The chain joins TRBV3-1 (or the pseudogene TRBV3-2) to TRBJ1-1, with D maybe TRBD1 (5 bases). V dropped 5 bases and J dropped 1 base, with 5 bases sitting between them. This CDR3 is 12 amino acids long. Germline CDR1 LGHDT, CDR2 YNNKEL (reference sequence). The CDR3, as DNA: TGTGCCAGCAGCGACAGGAACACTGAAGCTTTCTTT. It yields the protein CASSDRNTEAFF.

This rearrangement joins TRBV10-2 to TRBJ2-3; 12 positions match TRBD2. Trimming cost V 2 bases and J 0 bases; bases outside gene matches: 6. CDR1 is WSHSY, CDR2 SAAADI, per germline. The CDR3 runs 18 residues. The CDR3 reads CASSETRLAGESTDTQYF. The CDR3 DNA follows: TGCGCCAGCAGTGAGACGAGACTAGCGGGGGAGAGCACAGATACGCAGTATTTT.

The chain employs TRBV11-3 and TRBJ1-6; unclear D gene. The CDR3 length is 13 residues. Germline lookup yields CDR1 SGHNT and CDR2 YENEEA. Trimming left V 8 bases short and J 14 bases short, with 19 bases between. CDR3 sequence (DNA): TGTGCCAGCGCCAAAGAGGTGGCGCGGGCCCTCCACTTT. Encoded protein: CASAKEVARALHF.

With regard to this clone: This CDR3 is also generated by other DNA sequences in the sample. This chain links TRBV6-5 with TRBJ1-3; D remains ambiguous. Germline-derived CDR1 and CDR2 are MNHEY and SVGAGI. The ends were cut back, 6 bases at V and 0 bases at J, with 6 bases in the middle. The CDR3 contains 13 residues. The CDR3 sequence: CASSVSSGNTIYF. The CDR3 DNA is TGTGCCAGCAGCGTTTCCTCTGGAAACACCATATATTTT.

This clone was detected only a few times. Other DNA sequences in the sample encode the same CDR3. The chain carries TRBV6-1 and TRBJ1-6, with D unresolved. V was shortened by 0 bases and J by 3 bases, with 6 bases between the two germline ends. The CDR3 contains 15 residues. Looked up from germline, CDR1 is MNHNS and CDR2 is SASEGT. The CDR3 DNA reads TGTGCCAGCAGTGAAGCGCGGGGCTATAATTCACCCCTCCACTTT. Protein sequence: CASSEARGYNSPLHF.